The 22 T cell receptor beta chains listed next were all sequenced from one sample in a study of OX40 agonist ivuxolimab in advanced cancers. Produced via immunoSEQ multiplex PCR; TCRdb's table is partial and in-frame only. The sample yields over 65,000 clones, 80% to 95% seen once. Source: CD4+ or CD8+ T cells sorted from blood, taken in a trial of the OX40 agonist ivuxolimab. These receptors all stem from an adult with an advanced solid tumor such as melanoma, head and neck, liver or kidney cancer.

V usage is TRBV5-1 and J usage is TRBJ2-3, with 9 bases matching TRBD1. V gave up 0 bases and J gave up 2 bases; unmatched junction bases: 4. Germline V gives CDR1 SGHRS, CDR2 YFSETQ. This CDR3 comprises 16 residues. The CDR3 bases are TGCGCCAGCAGCTTGGCCGGGACAGGGACCACAGATACGCAGTATTTT. It specifies CASSLAGTGTTDTQYF.

This sequence joins TRBV9 and TRBJ1-3; no clear D. V was pared by 7 bases and J by 0 bases, with 14 bases between. The CDR3 totals 15 residues. Germline V gene sequence: CDR1 SGDLS, CDR2 YYNGEE. CDR3 sequence reads: CASSGTTSSGNTIYF. The CDR3 DNA reads TGTGCCAGCTCCGGAACGACATCCTCTGGAAACACCATATATTTT. Full variable domain (rest looked up from reference TRBV9 and TRBJ1-3): DSGVTQTPKHLITATGQRVTLRCSPRSGDLSVYWYQQSLDQGLQFLIQYYNGEERAKGNILERFSAQQFPDLHSELNLSSLELGDSALYFCASSGTTSSGNTIYFGEGSWLTVV.

Comment on this clone: A junction boundary mismatches the germline segment, possibly from a read error. The rearrangement links TRBV7-7 to TRBJ2-2; 8 bases fit TRBD1. The CDR3 contains 15 residues. From germline, CDR1 is SSHAT and CDR2 FNYEAQ (reference sequence). For the CDR3, the DNA is TGTGCTAGCAGCGCCCGACAGGGGCTATCCGGGGAGCTGTTTTTT. This gives the protein CASSARQGLSGELFF.

The rearrangement links TRBV14 to TRBJ1-4; TRBD1 might be the D (6 bases). V lost 0 bases and J 4 bases, leaving 12 bases between the germline ends. Germline-derived CDR1 and CDR2 are SGHDN and FVKESK. The CDR3 sequence is 16 residues long. CDR3 bases: TGTGCCAGCAGCCAAGAATTTACAGGGCATAATGAAAAACTGTTTTTT. It is translated as CASSQEFTGHNEKLFF.

The V call is TRBV6-1, the J call TRBJ1-2, with 9 bases identical to TRBD1. The CDR3 is made up of 15 amino acids. After removal of 4 bases from V and 4 bases from J, the junction contained 7 bases not matched to a gene. Germline assignment: CDR1 MNHNS and CDR2 SASEGT. The CDR3 nucleotides are TGTGCCAGCAGTGGAAACAGGGGGCGAGGCTATGGCTACACCTTC. It specifies CASSGNRGRGYGYTF.

This clone was observed a handful of times. This chain connects TRBV6-1 to TRBJ1-4, with 8 bases matching TRBD1. The CDR3 runs to 15 residues. Germline values: CDR1 MNHNS, CDR2 SASEGT. V lost 5 bases and J lost 7; bases outside the gene matches: 9. DNA of the CDR3: TGTGCCAGCAGTCCTCGGACAGGGTTAGGTGAAAAACTGTTTTTT. Amino acids: CASSPRTGLGEKLFF.

The chain employs TRBV7-6 and TRBJ1-1; D is perhaps TRBD1 (5 bases). V dropped 5 bases and J dropped 10 bases, with 29 bases sitting between them. Germline loops: CDR1 SGHVS, CDR2 FNYEAQ. This CDR3 comprises 17 residues. The CDR3 sequence is CASSPRVGTGFSYGAFF. The DNA for the CDR3 is TGTGCCAGCAGCCCTAGGGTGGGGACCGGCTTTTCTTACGGAGCTTTCTTT.

The rearrangement uses TRBV6-4 and TRBJ2-1, with TRBD1 matching over 10 bases. Germline V gene lookup returns CDR1 MRHNA and CDR2 SNTAGT. J gave up 4 bases and V 6 bases, and 6 bases lay outside the gene matches. This CDR3 spans 15 amino acids. The CDR3 DNA sequence: TGTGCCAGCAGCCAGGGACAGGGGTTATACAATGAGCAGTTCTTC. Amino acids: CASSQGQGLYNEQFF.

CDR3 nucleotides: TGTGCCAGCAGTTTACAGGGGGTGGACTATAATTCACCCCTCCACTTT. As protein: CASSLQGVDYNSPLHF. The chain recombines TRBV27 with TRBJ1-6; 7 bases are shared with TRBD1. CDR1 and CDR2 (germline): MNHEY, SMNVEV (reference sequence). V shed 2 bases, J shed 3 bases, and the junction held 4 bases outside the gene matches. The CDR3 contains 16 residues.

The chain employs TRBV9 and TRBJ2-7; 7 bases line up with TRBD1. The junction had 5 bases not matched to a gene; V was cut back by 2 bases and J by 3 bases. The germline CDR1 and CDR2 sequences are SGDLS and YYNGEE. The length of the CDR3 is 14 residues. The CDR3 nucleotides are TGTGCCAGCAGCGTCGGGACAGAAGTCTACGAGCAGTACTTC. Protein product: CASSVGTEVYEQYF.

The rearrangement links TRBV7-3 to TRBJ2-7; tentative D call: TRBD1 (6 bases). The CDR3 runs 18 residues. Trimming stripped 5 bases from V and 0 bases from J, with 23 bases between. Germline values: CDR1 SGHTA, CDR2 FQGTGA. CDR3 region: CASSPNTLTGPSSYEQYF. CDR3 DNA sequence: TGTGCCAGCAGCCCTAACACCTTGACAGGCCCCAGCTCCTACGAGCAGTACTTC.

A single count supports this clone. This chain joins TRBV6-4 and TRBJ2-2; possibly TRBD1 for D (6 bases). V was cut by 0 bases and J by 8 bases, with 7 bases left in between. This CDR3 is built from 13 residues. CDR1 and CDR2 from the germline V gene are MRHNA and SNTAGT. CDR3 coding DNA: TGTGCCAGCAGTGACTCCGGGACAGGGGAGCTGTTTTTT. Its protein is CASSDSGTGELFF.

The CDR3 loop reads CASSLAGPRPPNNEQFF. Written as DNA, the CDR3 is TGTGCCAGCAGCTTAGCAGGACCTAGGCCCCCTAACAATGAGCAGTTCTTC. The rearrangement links TRBV7-9 to TRBJ2-1; no definite D call. This CDR3 region has 17 residues. Germline V gene sequence: CDR1 SEHNR, CDR2 FQNEAQ (reference sequence). Trimming pared 0 bases from V and 5 bases from J, leaving 17 bases between.

The rearrangement links TRBV19 to TRBJ2-5, with 11 bases aligning to TRBD2. Germline V gene lookup returns CDR1 LNHDA and CDR2 SQIVND (reference sequence). V lost 4 bases to trimming and J lost 3 bases; unmatched junction nucleotides: 10. The CDR3 contains 17 residues. The CDR3 DNA follows: TGTGCCAGTAGTAACTCCCATCCGACTAGCGGGAAAGAGACCCAGTACTTC. This gives the protein CASSNSHPTSGKETQYF.

The chain is built from TRBV7-9 and TRBJ1-2, with D unclear. The CDR3 has 14 amino acids. Germline-derived CDR1 and CDR2 are SEHNR and FQNEAQ (reference sequence). V was clipped by 1 base and J by 4 bases, with 10 bases between them. CDR3 protein: CASSLVVGPYGYTF. DNA of the CDR3: TGTGCCAGCAGCTTAGTCGTGGGCCCCTATGGCTACACCTTC.

The V gene is TRBV13, the J gene TRBJ2-7; possibly TRBD2 for D (5 bases). CDR1 is PRHDT, CDR2 FYEKMQ, per germline (reference sequence). The CDR3 sequence is 14 residues long. V was clipped by 2 bases and J by 3 bases, with 11 bases between them. Here the CDR3 reads CASSLWGEIYEQYF. The CDR3 DNA follows: TGTGCCAGCAGCTTATGGGGAGAAATCTACGAGCAGTACTTC. The full variable domain, its missing parts supplied by reference TRBV13 and TRBJ2-7, is AAGVIQSPRHLIKEKRETATLKCYPIPRHDTVYWYQQGPGQDPQFLISFYEKMQSDKGSIPDRFSAQQFSDYHSELNMSSLELGDSALYFCASSLWGEIYEQYFGPGTRLTVT.

The rearrangement uses TRBV6-6 and TRBJ2-7; D unresolved. Germline assignment: CDR1 MNHNY and CDR2 SVGAGI (reference sequence). V gave up 11 bases and J gave up 2 bases, with 25 bases separating them. CDR3 size: 16 residues. CDR3 amino acids: CALPPNQALFPYEQYF. The CDR3 DNA reads as TGTGCCCTACCCCCTAACCAAGCTCTTTTCCCCTACGAGCAGTACTTC.

The CDR3 protein is CASSLDAPYEQYF. The CDR3 bases are TGTGCCAGCAGCTTGGACGCACCCTACGAGCAGTACTTC. The chain combines TRBV5-4 with TRBJ2-7; D is unresolved. Trimming removed 0 bases from V and 2 bases from J, with 6 bases in between. Germline CDR1 and CDR2: SGHNT and YYREEE (reference sequence). There are 13 residues in the CDR3.

The chain combines TRBV13 with TRBJ1-1, with 9 bases matching TRBD1. V was pared by 3 bases and J by 5 bases, with 7 bases of the junction left unmatched. The germline V gene encodes CDR1 PRHDT and CDR2 FYEKMQ (reference sequence). The CDR3 is made up of 15 amino acids. The DNA for the CDR3 is TGTGCCAGCAGCTTGTTCGGACAGGGGAGAACTGAAGCTTTCTTT. Protein sequence: CASSLFGQGRTEAFF.

The chain has TRBV7-9 and TRBJ2-7, with 7 bases lining up with TRBD1. V lost 8 bases and J lost 3; bases outside the gene matches: 4. The CDR3 spans 12 residues. Looked up from germline, CDR1 is SEHNR and CDR2 is FQNEAQ (reference sequence). CDR3: CASLQGDYEQYF. The DNA of the CDR3 is TGTGCCAGCCTGCAGGGGGACTACGAGCAGTACTTC.

This clone has a single count. The V gene is TRBV6-5, the J gene TRBJ2-7, with TRBD1 as a possible D gene (6 bases). The V end was cut by 6 bases, the J end by 6 bases, with 9 bases between. The CDR3 is made up of 11 amino acids. Germline V gives CDR1 MNHEY, CDR2 SVGAGI. Here the CDR3 DNA reads TGTGCCAGCAGAGCAGGGGTCGAGCAGTACTTC. Translating it yields CASRAGVEQYF.

The rearrangement joins TRBV23-1 to TRBJ2-3; tentatively, D is TRBD1 (6 bases). TRBV23-1 is flagged as an ORF with uncertain function. The CDR3 consists of 16 residues. V lost 4 bases and J 0 bases, leaving 14 bases between the germline ends. The CDR3 DNA reads as TGCGCCAGCAGTCGAGGACAGAGTCCTAGCACAGATACGCAGTATTTT. This sequence encodes CASSRGQSPSTDTQYF.